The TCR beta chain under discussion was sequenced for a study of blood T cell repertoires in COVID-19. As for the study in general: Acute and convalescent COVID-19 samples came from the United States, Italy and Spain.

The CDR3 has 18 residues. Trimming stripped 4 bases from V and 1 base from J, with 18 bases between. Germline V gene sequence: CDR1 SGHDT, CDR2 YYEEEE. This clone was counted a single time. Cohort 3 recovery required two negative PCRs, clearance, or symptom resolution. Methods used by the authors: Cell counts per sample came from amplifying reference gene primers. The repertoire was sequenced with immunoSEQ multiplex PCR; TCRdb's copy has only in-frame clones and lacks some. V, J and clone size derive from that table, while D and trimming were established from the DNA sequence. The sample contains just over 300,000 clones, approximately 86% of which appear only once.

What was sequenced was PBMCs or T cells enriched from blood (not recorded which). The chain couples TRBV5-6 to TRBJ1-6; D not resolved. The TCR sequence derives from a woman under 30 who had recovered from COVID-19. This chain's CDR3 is CASSPGWAGRSYNSPLHF. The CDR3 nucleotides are TGTGCCAGCAGCCCGGGGTGGGCCGGTAGGTCCTATAATTCACCCCTCCACTTT.